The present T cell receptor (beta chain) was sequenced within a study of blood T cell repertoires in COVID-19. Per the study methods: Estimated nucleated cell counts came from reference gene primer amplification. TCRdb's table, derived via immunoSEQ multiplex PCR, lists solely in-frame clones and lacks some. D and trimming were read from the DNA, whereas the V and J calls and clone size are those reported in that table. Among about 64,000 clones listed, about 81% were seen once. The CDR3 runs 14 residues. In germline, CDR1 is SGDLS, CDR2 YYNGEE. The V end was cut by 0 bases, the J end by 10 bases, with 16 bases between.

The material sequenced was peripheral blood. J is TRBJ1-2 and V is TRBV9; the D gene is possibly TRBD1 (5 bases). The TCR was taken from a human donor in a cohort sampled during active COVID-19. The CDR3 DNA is TGTGCCAGCAGCGTAGGATTTCAAGGGGATGACTACACCTTC. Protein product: CASSVGFQGDDYTF.